A selection of T cell receptor beta chains follows, all from one sample in a study of T cells expressing NK-cell markers. TCRdb reprocessed the 5' RACE reads and stores each CDR3 protein as one record, lacking DNA. The sample includes 150,000 to 180,000 distinct CDR3 sequences. The sequenced sample was blood T cells: a sorted CD56 or NKG2C T cell subset, CD4+ or CD8+ T cells, or bulk PBMC T cells (not recorded which). The receptors here all came from a woman aged 45-59 years in good health. Both conserved end residues are part of each CDR3.

V	J	CDR3
TRBV4-1	TRBJ2-1	CASSQISGRANEQFF
TRBV9	TRBJ2-5	CASSGLGQETQYF
TRBV20-1	TRBJ2-1	CSAREGGRPYNEQFF
TRBV11-2	TRBJ2-7	CASSFGISYEQYF
TRBV5-1	TRBJ2-1	CASSLGQGVDEQFF
TRBV24-1	TRBJ2-2	CATSLGPATGELFF
TRBV12-3/TRBV12-4	TRBJ2-7	CASNVGLAASYEQYF
TRBV5-1	TRBJ2-3	CASSLESSGPTDTQYF
TRBV7-2	TRBJ2-7	CASSSMGQGGEQYF
TRBV27	TRBJ2-7	CASSLSGGTSGYEQYF
TRBV20-1	TRBJ2-1	CSARDHRTIIYNEQFF
TRBV30	TRBJ2-1	CATDDVNEQFF
TRBV20-1	TRBJ2-7	CSARDELTYEQYF
TRBV4-1	TRBJ2-3	CASSQEQAGTDTQYF
TRBV5-8	TRBJ1-1	CASVSWSVGTEAFF
TRBV4-1	TRBJ1-1	CASANRVETEAFF
TRBV3-1	TRBJ2-2	CATGDRENTGELFF
TRBV6-6	TRBJ1-1	CASSIRSGKTMNTEAFF
TRBV4-2	TRBJ2-5	CASSQDRAGRVDPYF
TRBV12-3/TRBV12-4	TRBJ1-5	CASSLGTPSNQPQHF
TRBV10-2	TRBJ1-3	CASGETSGNTIYF
TRBV11-2	TRBJ2-3	CASSLNRAGPTDTQYF
TRBV12-3/TRBV12-4	TRBJ2-3	CASSPRLAGGTDTQYF
TRBV9	TRBJ2-7	CASSVDGGIVEQYF
TRBV20-1	TRBJ2-3	CSARDLASGTDTQYF
TRBV4-1	TRBJ2-4	CASSQDQGQGAGIQYF
TRBV14	TRBJ2-1	CASSQDHFTSYNEQFF
TRBV7-8	TRBJ2-1	CASSLGREDQFF
TRBV29-1	TRBJ1-2	CSVEKGIWDGYTF
TRBV13	TRBJ2-1	CASSLTVNYNEQFF
TRBV11-2	TRBJ1-1	CASSTTADHTEAFF
TRBV6-5	TRBJ2-6	CASSLGGGANVLTF
TRBV4-1	TRBJ1-1	CASSSSILGNTEAFF
TRBV24-1	TRBJ2-1	CATSDSGSSAYNEQFF
TRBV16	TRBJ1-1	CASSQGELNTEAFF
TRBV25-1	TRBJ2-7	CASSEGPLSYEQYF
TRBV7-9	TRBJ2-1	CASSSTGFVGEQFF
TRBV6-6	TRBJ2-1	CASSYLGEGLYNEQFF
TRBV2	TRBJ2-1	CASIYNFDEQFF
TRBV5-1	TRBJ2-7	CASSSATGDEQYF
TRBV7-9	TRBJ1-4	CASSAGQNNEKLFF
TRBV5-1	TRBJ2-7	CASSFNSYEQYF
TRBV21-1	TRBJ2-3	CASSTLAGEVLTQYF
TRBV4-1	TRBJ2-1	CASSQFNNEQFF
TRBV7-2	TRBJ1-5	CASSSRDSDQPQHF
TRBV12-3/TRBV12-4	TRBJ1-4	CASSLIGLNEKLFF
TRBV6-2/TRBV6-3	TRBJ2-2	CASSYSSGTGELFF
TRBV11-2	TRBJ2-5	CASSPVSGQETQYF
TRBV12-3/TRBV12-4	TRBJ2-2	CASSLEASGSGTGELFF
TRBV5-1	TRBJ2-1	CASSLRPPDEQFF